This TCR beta chain emerged from a study of T-cell memory formation after mild COVID-19. Worth noting for this clonotype: Its specificity is not known.

Constant-segment primers and 5'RACE yielded cDNA libraries for TCR alpha and TCR beta, each carrying sample barcodes and UMIs. TCRdb passed the 5' RACE reads through MiXCR, listing each CDR3 protein once. The sample shows some 340,000 distinct CDR3 sequences, 10% to 15% of them seen only once. Broader study findings: Of the contracting clones, CD4+ ones lay mainly in CM and EM, and CD8+ ones in EMRA. Contracting clones from day 15 to 85 had balanced CD4/CD8; later expanders favoured CD4+. Whether day 37 second-wave clones are SARS-CoV-2-specific was not confirmed.

This CDR3 region has 16 residues. The J segment lost 3 bases and the V segment lost 4 bases, leaving 9 bases of the junction unmatched. Germline CDR1 is LGHDT and CDR2 is YNNKEL (reference sequence). The chain has TRBV3-1 and TRBJ2-5, with 9 bases identical to TRBD2. This receptor was taken from a man younger than 30 who had mild COVID-19 (a few samples of this study predate the infection). Cell type and time point are not known. The specimen was PBMCs or a T cell subset sorted from them (not recorded which). The CDR3 DNA reads TGTGCCAGCAGCCGGGGGGCGGCTAGCGGGGAAGAGACCCAGTACTTC. As protein: CASSRGAASGEETQYF.